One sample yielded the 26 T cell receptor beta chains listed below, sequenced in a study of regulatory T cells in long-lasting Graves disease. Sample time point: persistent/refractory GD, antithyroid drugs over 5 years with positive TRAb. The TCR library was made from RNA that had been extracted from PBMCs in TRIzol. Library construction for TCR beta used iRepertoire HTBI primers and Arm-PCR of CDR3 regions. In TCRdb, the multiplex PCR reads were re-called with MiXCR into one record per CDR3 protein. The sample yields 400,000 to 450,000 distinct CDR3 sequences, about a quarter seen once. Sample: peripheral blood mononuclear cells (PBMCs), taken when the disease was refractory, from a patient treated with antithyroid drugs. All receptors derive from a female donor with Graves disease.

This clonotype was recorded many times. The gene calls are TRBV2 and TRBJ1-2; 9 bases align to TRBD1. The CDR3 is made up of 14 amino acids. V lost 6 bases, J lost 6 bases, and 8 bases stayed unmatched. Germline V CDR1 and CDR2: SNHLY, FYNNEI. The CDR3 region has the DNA TGTGCCAGCAGCTCCGGGACAGGGCGGAATGGCTACACCTTC. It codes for CASSSGTGRNGYTF.

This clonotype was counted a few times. The CDR3 reads CASSPGQGGTTEAFF. The DNA for the CDR3 is TGTGCCAGCAGCCCAGGACAGGGAGGAACCACTGAAGCTTTCTTT. The genes are TRBV7-6 and TRBJ1-1; 8 positions agree with TRBD1. V was clipped by 5 bases and J by 4 bases; unmatched bases: 9. Germline values: CDR1 SGHVS, CDR2 FNYEAQ. There are 15 residues in the CDR3.

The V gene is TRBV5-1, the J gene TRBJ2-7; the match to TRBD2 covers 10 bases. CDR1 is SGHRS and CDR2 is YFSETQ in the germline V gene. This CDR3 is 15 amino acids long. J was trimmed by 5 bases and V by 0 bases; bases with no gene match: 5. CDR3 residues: CASSLGASGSNEQYF. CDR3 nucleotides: TGCGCCAGCAGCTTGGGGGCTAGCGGGAGCAACGAGCAGTACTTC.

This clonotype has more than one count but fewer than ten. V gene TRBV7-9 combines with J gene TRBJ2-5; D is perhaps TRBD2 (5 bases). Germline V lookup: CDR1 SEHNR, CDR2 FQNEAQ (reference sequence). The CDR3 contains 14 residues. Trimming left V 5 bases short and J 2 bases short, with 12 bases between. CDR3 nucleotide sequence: TGTGCCAGCAGCGCCTGGACTGAGCAAGAGACCCAGTACTTC. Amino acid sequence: CASSAWTEQETQYF.

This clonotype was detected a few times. The CDR3 loop reads CASSYRDRGSYNEQFF. The CDR3 nucleotides are TGTGCCAGCAGCTACCGGGACAGGGGGTCGTACAATGAGCAGTTCTTC. This chain connects TRBV3-1 to TRBJ2-1, with TRBD1 matching over 11 bases. The CDR3 sequence is 16 residues long. V lost 5 bases and J lost 4; bases outside the gene matches: 7. Germline V gene data show CDR1 as LGHDT and CDR2 as YNNKEL (reference sequence).

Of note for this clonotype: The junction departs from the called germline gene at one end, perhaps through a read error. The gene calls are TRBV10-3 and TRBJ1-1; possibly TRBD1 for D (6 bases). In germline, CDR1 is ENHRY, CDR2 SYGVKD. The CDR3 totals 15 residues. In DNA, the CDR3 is TGTGCCAGCAGTGCGGGACACCCGAGGGTAACTGAAGCTTTCTTT. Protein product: CASSAGHPRVTEAFF.

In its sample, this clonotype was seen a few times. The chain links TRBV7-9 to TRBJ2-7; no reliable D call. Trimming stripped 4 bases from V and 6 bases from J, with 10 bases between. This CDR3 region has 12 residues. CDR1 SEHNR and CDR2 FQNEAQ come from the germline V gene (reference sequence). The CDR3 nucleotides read TGTGCCAGCAGCTCGTCACCCGGCGAGCAGTACTTC. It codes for CASSSSPGEQYF. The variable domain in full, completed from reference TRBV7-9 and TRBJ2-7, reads DTGVSQNPRHKITKRGQNVTFRCDPISEHNRLYWYRQTLGQGPEFLTYFQNEAQLEKSRLLSDRFSAERPKGSFSTLEIQRTEQGDSAMYLCASSSSPGEQYFGPGTRLTVT.

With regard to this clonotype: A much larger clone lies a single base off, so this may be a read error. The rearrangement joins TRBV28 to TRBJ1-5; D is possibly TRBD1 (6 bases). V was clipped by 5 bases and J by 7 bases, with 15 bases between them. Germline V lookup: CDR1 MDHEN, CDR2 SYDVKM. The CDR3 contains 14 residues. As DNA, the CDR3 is TGTGCCAGCAGTACGGGGGGGGCTGGGCAGCCCCAGCATTTT. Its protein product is CASSTGGAGQPQHF.

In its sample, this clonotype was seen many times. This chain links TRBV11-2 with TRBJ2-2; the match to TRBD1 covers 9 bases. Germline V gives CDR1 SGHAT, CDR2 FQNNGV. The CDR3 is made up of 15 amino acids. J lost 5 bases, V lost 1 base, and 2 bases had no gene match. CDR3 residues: CASSLGGTGTGELFF. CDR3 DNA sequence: TGTGCCAGCAGCTTAGGTGGGACAGGGACCGGGGAGCTGTTTTTT. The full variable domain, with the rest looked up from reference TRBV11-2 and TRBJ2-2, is EAGVAQSPRYKIIEKRQSVAFWCNPISGHATLYWYQQILGQGPKLLIQFQNNGVVDDSQLPKDRFSAERLKGVDSTLKIQPAKLEDSAVYLCASSLGGTGTGELFFGEGSRLTVL.

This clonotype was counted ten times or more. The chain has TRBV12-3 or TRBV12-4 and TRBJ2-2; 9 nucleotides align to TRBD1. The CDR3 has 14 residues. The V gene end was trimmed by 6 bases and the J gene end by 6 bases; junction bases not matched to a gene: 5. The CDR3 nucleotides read TGTGCCAGCAGCCCGGGACAGGGATCCGGGGAGCTGTTTTTT. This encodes CASSPGQGSGELFF.

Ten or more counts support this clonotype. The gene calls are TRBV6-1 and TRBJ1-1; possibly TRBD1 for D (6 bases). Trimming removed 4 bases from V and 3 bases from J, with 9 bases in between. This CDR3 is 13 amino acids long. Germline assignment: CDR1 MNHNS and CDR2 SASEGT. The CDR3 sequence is CASSAKGDTEAFF. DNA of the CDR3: TGTGCCAGCAGTGCCAAGGGGGACACTGAAGCTTTCTTT.

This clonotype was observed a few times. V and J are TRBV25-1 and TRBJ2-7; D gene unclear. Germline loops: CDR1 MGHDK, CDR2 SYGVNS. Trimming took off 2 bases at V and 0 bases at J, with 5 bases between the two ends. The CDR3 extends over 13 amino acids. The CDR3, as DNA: TGTGCCAGCAGTGAAACCTCCTCCTACGAGCAGTACTTC. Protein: CASSETSSYEQYF.

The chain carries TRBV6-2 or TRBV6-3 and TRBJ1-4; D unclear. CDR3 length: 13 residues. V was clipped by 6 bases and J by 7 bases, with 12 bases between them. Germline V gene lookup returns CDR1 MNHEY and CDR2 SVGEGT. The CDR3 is CASSSSGGEKLFF. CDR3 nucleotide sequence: TGTGCCAGCAGCTCATCTGGCGGTGAAAAACTGTTTTTT.

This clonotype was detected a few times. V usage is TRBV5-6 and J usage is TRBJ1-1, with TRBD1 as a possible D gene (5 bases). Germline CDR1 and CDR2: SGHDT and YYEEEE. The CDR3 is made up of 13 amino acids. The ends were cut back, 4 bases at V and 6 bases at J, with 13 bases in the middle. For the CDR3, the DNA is TGTGCCAGCAGCCCCCGGGCGGGGCCTGAAGCTTTCTTT. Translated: CASSPRAGPEAFF.

CDR3 sequence: CASSPGLGEKLFF. The CDR3, as DNA: TGTGCCAGCTCACCTGGGCTGGGGGAAAAACTGTTTTTT. This rearrangement joins TRBV18 to TRBJ1-4; D is unclear. Trimming shortened V by 3 bases and J by 8 bases, and 10 bases separated the two germline ends. CDR3 length: 13 residues. Germline CDR1 reads KGHSH; CDR2 reads LQKENI.

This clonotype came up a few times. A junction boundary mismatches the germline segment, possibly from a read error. The CDR3 DNA sequence: TGCGCCAGCAGCCTCGGGGCAGGGGGCAAAAACATTCAGTACTTC. This codes for CASSLGAGGKNIQYF. This chain uses TRBV11-1 with TRBJ2-4, with 7 positions matching TRBD1. There are 15 residues in the CDR3. The germline gives CDR1 SGHAT, CDR2 FQDESV (reference sequence).

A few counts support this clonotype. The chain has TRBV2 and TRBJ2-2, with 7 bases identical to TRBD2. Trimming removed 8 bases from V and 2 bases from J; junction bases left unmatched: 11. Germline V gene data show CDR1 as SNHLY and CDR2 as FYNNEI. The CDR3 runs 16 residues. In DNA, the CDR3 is TGTGCCAGCTCAGAAGCGGGGTATCGAAACACCGGGGAGCTGTTTTTT. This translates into CASSEAGYRNTGELFF.

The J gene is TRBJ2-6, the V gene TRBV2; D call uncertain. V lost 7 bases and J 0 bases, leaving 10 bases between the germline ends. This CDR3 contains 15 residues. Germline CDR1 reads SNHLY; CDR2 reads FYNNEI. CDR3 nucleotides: TGTGCCAGCACAGCCAGGAACTCTGGGGCCAACGTCCTGACTTTC. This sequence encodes CASTARNSGANVLTF.

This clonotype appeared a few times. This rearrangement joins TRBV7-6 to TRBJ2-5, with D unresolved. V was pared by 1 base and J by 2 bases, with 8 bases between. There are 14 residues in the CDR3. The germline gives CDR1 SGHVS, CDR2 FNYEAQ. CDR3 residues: CASSLVGIQETQYF. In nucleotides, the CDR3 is TGTGCCAGCAGCTTAGTGGGTATACAAGAGACCCAGTACTTC.

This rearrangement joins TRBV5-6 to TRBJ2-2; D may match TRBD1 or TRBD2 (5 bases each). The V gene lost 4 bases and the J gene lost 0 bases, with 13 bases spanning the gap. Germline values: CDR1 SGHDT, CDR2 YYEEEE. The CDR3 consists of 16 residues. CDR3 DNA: TGTGCCAGCAGCAGCACCGGGACGGCGAACACCGGGGAGCTGTTTTTT. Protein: CASSSTGTANTGELFF.

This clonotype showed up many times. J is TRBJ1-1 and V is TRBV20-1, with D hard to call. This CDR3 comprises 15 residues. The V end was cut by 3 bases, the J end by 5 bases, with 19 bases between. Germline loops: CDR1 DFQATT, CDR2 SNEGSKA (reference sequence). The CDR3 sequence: CSASGELGFGTEAFF. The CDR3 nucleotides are TGCAGTGCTAGCGGGGAATTGGGGTTTGGGACTGAAGCTTTCTTT.

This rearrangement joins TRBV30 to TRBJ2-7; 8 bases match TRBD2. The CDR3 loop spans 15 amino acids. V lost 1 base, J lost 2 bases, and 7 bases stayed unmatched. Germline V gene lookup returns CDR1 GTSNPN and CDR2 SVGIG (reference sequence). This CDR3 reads CAWSESGRGTYEQYF. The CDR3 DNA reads TGTGCCTGGAGTGAGAGCGGGAGAGGGACCTACGAGCAGTACTTC.

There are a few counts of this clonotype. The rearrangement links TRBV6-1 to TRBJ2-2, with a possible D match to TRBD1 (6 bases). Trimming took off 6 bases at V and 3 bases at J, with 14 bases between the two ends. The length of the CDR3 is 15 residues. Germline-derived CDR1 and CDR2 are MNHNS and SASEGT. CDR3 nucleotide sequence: TGTGCCAGCAGCGACGGGGACACGCACACCGGGGAGCTGTTTTTT. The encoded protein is CASSDGDTHTGELFF.

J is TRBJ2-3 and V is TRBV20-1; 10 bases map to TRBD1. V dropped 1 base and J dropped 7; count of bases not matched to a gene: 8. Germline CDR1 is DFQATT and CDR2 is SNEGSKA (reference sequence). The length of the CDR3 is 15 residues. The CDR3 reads CSARGPRTGGYTQYF. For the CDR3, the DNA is TGCAGTGCTAGAGGACCGCGGACAGGGGGGTATACGCAGTATTTT.

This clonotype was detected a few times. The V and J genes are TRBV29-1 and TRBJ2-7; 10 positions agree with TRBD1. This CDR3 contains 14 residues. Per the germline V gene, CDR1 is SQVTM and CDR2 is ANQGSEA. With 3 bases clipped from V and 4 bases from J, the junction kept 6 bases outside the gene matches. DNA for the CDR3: TGCAGCGTTGATAGGACAGGGGGGAGGTACGAGCAGTACTTC. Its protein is CSVDRTGGRYEQYF.

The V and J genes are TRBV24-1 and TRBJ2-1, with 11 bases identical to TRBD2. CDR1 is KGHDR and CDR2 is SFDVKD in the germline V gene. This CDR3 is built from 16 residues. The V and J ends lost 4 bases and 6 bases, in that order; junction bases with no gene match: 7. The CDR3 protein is CATSEPTSGRGNEQFF. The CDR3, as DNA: TGTGCCACCAGTGAACCCACTAGCGGGAGAGGCAATGAGCAGTTCTTC.